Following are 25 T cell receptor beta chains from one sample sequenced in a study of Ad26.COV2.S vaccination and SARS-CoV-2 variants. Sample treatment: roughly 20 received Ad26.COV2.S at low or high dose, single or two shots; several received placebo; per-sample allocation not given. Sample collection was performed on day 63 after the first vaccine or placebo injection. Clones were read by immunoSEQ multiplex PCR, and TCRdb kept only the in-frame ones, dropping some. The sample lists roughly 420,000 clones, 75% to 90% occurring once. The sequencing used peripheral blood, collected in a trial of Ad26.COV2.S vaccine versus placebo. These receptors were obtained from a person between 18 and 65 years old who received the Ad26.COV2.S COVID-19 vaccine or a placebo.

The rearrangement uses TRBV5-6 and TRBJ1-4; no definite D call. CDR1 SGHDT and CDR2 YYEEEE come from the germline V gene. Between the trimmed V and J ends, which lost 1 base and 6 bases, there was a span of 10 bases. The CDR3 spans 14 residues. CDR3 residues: CASSLRGIYEKLFF. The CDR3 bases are TGTGCCAGCAGCTTGCGAGGGATATATGAAAAACTGTTTTTT.

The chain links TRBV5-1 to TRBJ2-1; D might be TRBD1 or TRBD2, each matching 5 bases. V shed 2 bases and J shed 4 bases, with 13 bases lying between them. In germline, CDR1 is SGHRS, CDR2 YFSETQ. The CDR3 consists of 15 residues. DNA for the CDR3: TGCGCCAGCAGCTTTTCCGGGACGACTTACAATGAGCAGTTCTTC. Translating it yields CASSFSGTTYNEQFF.

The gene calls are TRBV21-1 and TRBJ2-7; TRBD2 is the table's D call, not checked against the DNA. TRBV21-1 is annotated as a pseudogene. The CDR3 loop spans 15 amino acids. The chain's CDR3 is CASSKRASGTYEQYV. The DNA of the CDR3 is TGTGCCAGCAGCAAAAGGGCTAGCGGGACCTACGAGCAGTACGTC.

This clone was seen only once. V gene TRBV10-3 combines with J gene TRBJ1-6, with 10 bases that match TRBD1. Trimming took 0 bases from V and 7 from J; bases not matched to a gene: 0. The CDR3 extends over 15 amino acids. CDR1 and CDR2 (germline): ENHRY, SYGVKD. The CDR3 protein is CAISESGQGNSPLHF. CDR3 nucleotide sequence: TGTGCCATCAGTGAGTCGGGACAGGGGAATTCACCCCTCCACTTT.

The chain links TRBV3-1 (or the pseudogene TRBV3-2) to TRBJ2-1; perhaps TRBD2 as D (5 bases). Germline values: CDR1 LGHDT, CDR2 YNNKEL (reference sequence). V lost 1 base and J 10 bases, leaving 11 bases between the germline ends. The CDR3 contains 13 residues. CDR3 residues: CASSQVLAREQFF. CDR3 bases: TGTGCCAGCAGCCAAGTTCTAGCCAGGGAGCAGTTCTTC.

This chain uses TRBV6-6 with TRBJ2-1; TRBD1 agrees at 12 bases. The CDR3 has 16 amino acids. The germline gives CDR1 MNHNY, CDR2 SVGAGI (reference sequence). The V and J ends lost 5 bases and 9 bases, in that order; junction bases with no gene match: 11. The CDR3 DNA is TGTGCCAGCAGTATATCGGGACAGGGGGCCCCCGTTGAGCAGTTCTTC. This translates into CASSISGQGAPVEQFF.

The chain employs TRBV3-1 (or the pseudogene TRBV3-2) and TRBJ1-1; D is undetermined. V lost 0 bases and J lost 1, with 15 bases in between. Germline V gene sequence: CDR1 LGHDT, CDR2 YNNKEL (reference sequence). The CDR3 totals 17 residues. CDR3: CASSQDIASLGNTEAFF. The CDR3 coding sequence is TGTGCCAGCAGCCAAGATATTGCCTCTTTGGGGAACACTGAAGCTTTCTTT.

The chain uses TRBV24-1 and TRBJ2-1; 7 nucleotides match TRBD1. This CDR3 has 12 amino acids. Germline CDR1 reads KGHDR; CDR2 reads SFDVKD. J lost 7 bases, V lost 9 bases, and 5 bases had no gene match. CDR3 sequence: CATGETGNEQFF. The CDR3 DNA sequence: TGTGCCACCGGGGAGACAGGGAATGAGCAGTTCTTC.

The CDR3 DNA is TGTGCCAGCAGTTCGATTCCGGGACAGGTAAACTACGAGCAGTACTTC. It specifies CASSSIPGQVNYEQYF. The chain is built from TRBV6-5 and TRBJ2-7; 8 positions match TRBD1. This CDR3 has 16 amino acids. Trimming at V came to 4 bases and at J to 3 bases, leaving 11 bases not matched to a gene. CDR1 is MNHEY and CDR2 is SVGAGI in the germline V gene.

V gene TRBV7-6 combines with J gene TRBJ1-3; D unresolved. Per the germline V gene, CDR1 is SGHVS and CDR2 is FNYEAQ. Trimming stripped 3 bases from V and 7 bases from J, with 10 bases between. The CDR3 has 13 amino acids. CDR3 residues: CASSLGQDNTIYF. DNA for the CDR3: TGTGCCAGCAGCTTGGGTCAGGATAACACCATATATTTT.

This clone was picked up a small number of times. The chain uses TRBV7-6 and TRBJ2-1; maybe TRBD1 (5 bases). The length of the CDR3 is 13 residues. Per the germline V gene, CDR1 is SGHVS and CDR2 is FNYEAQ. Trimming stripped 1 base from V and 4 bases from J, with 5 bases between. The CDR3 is CASSLGQYNEQFF. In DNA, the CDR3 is TGTGCCAGCAGCTTAGGACAGTACAATGAGCAGTTCTTC. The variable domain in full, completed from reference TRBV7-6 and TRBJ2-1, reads GAGVSQSPRYKVTKRGQDVALRCDPISGHVSLYWYRQALGQGPEFLTYFNYEAQQDKSGLPNDRFSAERPEGSISTLTIQRTEQRDSAMYRCASSLGQYNEQFFGPGTRLTVL.

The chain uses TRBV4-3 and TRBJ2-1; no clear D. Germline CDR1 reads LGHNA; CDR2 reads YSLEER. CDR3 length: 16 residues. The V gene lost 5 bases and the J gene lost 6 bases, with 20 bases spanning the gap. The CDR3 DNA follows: TGCGCCAGCAGCTCCCAGGCAATTTGGATTGGCAATGAGCAGTTCTTC. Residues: CASSSQAIWIGNEQFF.

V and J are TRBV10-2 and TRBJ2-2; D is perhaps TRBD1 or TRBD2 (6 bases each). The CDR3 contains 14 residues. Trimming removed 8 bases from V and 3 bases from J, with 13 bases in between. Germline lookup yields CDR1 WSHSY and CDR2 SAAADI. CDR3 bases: TGCGCCAGCCATCCGGGGGCCTACACCGGGGAGCTGTTTTTT. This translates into CASHPGAYTGELFF.

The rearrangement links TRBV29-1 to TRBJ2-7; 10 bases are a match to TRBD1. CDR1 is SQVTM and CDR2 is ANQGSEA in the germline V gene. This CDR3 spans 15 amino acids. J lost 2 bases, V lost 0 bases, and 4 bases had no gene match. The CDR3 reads CSVEERDRGPYEQYV. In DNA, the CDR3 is TGCAGCGTTGAAGAACGGGACAGGGGTCCCTACGAGCAGTACGTC.

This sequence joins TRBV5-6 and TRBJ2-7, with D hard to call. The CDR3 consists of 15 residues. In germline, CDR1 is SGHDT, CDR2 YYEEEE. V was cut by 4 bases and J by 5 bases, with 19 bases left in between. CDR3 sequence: CASSGETRGVHEQYF. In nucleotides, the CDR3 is TGTGCCAGCAGCGGAGAGACAAGAGGTGTCCACGAGCAGTACTTC. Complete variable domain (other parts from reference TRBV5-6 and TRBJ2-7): DAGVTQSPTHLIKTRGQQVTLRCSPKSGHDTVSWYQQALGQGPQFIFQYYEEEERQRGNFPDRFSGHQFPNYSSELNVNALLLGDSALYLCASSGETRGVHEQYFGPGTRLTVT.

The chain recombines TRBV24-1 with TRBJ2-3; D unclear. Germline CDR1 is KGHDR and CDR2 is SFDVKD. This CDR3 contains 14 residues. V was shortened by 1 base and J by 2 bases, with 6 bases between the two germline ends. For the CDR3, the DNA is TGTGCCACCAGTGATTTCAGTACCACAGATACGCAGTATTTT. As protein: CATSDFSTTDTQYF.

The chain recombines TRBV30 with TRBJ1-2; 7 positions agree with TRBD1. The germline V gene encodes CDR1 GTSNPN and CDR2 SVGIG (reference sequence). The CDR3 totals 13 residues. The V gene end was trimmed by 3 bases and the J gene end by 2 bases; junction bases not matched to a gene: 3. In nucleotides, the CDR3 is TGTGCCTGGAGCTCAGGGGGAAACTATGGCTACACCTTC. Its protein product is CAWSSGGNYGYTF.

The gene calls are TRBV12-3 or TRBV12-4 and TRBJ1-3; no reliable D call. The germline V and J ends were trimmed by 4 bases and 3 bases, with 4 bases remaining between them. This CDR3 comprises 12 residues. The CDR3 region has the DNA TGTGCCAGCAGTTCCAATGGAAACACCATATATTTT. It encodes CASSSNGNTIYF.

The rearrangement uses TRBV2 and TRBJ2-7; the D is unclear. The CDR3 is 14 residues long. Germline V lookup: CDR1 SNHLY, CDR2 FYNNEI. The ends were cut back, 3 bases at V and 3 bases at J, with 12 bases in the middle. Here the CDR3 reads CASSDFNTNYEQYV. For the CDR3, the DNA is TGTGCCAGCAGTGATTTCAACACAAACTACGAGCAGTACGTC.

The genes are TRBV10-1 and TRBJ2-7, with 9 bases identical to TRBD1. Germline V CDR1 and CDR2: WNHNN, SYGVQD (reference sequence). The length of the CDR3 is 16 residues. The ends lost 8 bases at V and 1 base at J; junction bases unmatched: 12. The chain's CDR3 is CASEISWTGESYEQYV. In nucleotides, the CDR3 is TGCGCCAGCGAGATCTCGTGGACAGGGGAATCCTACGAGCAGTACGTC.

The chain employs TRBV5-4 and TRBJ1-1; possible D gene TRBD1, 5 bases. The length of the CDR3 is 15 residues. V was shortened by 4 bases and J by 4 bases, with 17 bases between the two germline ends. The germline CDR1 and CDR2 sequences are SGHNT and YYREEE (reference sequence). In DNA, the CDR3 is TGTGCCAGCAGCCATCCCTCGTCAGGGCGCACTGAAGCTTTCTTT. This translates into CASSHPSSGRTEAFF.

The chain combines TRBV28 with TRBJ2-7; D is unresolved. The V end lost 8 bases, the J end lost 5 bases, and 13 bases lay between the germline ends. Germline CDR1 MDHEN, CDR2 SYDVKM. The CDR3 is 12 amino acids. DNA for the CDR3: TGTGCCAGCCTATCCCGCCCGGACGAGCAGTACTTC. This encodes CASLSRPDEQYF.

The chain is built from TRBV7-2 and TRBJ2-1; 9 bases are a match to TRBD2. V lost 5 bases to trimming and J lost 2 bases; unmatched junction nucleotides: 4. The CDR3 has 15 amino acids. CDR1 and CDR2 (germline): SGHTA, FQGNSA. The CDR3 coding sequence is TGTGCCAGCAGCCCCCTAGCGGGACCCTACAATGAGCAGTTCTTC. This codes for CASSPLAGPYNEQFF.

As DNA, the CDR3 is TGTGCCAGCAGCCGCCGCGATGAGCAGTTCTTC. Translation: CASSRRDEQFF. The V and J genes are TRBV7-9 and TRBJ2-1, with no clear D. Germline V gene data show CDR1 as SEHNR and CDR2 as FQNEAQ (reference sequence). This CDR3 has 11 residues. The germline V and J ends were trimmed by 5 bases and 8 bases, with 7 bases remaining between them.

The CDR3 is CASGPTPMPPNYGYTF. CDR3 bases: TGTGCTAGTGGCCCGACACCTATGCCGCCTAACTATGGCTACACCTTC. The chain uses TRBV12-5 and TRBJ1-2, with D uncertain. The CDR3 spans 16 residues. Germline lookup yields CDR1 LGHNT and CDR2 FRNRAP. V was shortened by 6 bases and J by 0 bases, with 17 bases between the two germline ends.